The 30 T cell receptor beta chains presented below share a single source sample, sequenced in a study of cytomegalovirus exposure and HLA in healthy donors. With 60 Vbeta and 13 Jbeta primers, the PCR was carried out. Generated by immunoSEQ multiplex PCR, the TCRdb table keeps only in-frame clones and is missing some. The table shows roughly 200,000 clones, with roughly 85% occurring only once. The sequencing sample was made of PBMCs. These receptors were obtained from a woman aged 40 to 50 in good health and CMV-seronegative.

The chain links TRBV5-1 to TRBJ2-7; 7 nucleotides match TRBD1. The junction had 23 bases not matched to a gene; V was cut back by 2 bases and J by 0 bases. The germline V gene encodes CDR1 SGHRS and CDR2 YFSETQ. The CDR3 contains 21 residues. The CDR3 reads CASSLTITGASPRRGSYEQYF. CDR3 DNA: TGCGCCAGCAGCTTAACTATTACAGGGGCCAGCCCAAGAAGAGGCTCCTACGAGCAGTACTTC.

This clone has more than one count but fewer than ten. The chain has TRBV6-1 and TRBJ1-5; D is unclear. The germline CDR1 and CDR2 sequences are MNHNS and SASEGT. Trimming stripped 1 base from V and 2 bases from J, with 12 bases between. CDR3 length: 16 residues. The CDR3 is CASSEVGSFGNQPQHF. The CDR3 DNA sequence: TGTGCCAGCAGTGAAGTAGGGAGTTTTGGCAATCAGCCCCAGCATTTT.

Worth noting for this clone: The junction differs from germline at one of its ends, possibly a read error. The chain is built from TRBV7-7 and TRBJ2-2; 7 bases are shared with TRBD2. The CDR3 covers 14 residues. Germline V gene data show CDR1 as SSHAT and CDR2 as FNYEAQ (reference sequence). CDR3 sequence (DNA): TGTGCTAGCAGCCCCGCTAGCGGAACCGGGGAGCTGTTTTTT. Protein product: CASSPASGTGELFF.

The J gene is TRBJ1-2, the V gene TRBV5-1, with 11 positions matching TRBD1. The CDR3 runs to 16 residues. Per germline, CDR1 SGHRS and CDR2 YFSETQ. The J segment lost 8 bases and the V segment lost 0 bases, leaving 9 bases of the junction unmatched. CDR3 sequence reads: CASSLEPGQGAEGYTF. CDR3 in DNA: TGCGCCAGCAGCTTGGAACCCGGACAGGGGGCGGAGGGCTACACCTTC.

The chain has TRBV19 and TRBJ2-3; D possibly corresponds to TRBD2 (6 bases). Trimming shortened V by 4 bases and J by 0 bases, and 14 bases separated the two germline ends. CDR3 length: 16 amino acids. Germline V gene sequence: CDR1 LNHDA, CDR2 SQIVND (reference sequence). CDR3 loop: CASSNPRGASTDTQYF. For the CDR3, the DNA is TGTGCCAGTAGTAACCCTCGCGGGGCAAGCACAGATACGCAGTATTTT.

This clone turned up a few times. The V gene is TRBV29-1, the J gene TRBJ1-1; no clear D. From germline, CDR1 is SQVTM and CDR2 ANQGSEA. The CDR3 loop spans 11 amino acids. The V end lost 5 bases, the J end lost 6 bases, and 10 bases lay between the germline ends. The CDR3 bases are TGCAGCGTTTTTAGTCCGGCTGAAGCTTTCTTT. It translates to CSVFSPAEAFF.

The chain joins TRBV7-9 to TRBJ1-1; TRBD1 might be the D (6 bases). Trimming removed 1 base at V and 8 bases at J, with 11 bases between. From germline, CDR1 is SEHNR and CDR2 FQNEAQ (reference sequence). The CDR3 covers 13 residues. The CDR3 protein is CASSLGRGEEAFF. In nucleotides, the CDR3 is TGTGCCAGCAGCTTAGGCAGGGGTGAGGAAGCTTTCTTT.

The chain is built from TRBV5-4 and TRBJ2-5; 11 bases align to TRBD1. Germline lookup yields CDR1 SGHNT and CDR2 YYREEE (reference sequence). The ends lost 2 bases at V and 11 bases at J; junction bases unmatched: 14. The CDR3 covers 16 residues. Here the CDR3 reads CASSFPSGQGADEQYF. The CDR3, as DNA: TGTGCCAGCAGCTTCCCCTCCGGACAGGGGGCGGATGAGCAGTACTTC.

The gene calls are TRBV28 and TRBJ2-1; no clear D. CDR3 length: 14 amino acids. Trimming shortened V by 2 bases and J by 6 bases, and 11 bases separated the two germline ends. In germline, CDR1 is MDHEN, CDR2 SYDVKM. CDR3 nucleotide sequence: TGTGCCAGCAGTTTAAAAGCTTTGGTCAATGAGCAGTTCTTC. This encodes CASSLKALVNEQFF. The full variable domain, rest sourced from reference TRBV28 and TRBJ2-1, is DVKVTQSSRYLVKRTGEKVFLECVQDMDHENMFWYRQDPGLGLRLIYFSYDVKMKEKGDIPEGYSVSREKKERFSLILESASTNQTSMYLCASSLKALVNEQFFGPGTRLTVL.

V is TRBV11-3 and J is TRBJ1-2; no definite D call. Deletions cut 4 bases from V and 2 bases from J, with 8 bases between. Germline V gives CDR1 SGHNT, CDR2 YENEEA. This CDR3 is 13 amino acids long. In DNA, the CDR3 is TGTGCCAGCAGCTGGAGAGGGAACTATGGCTACACCTTC. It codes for CASSWRGNYGYTF.

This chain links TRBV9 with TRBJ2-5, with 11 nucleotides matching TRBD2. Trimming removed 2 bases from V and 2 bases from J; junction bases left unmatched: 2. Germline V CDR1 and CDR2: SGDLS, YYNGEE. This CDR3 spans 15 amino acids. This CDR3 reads CASSVRTSGQETQYF. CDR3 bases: TGTGCCAGCAGCGTTAGGACTAGCGGGCAAGAGACCCAGTACTTC.

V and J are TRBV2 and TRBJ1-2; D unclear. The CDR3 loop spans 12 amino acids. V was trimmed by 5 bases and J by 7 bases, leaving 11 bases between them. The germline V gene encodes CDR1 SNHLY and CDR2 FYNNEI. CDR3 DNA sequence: TGTGCCAGCAGTAAGTTGACACGTGGCTACACCTTC. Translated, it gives CASSKLTRGYTF. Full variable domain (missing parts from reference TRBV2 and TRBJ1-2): EPEVTQTPSHQVTQMGQEVILRCVPISNHLYFYWYRQILGQKVEFLVSFYNNEISEKSEIFDDQFSVERPDGSNFTLKIRSTKLEDSAMYFCASSKLTRGYTFGSGTRLTVV.

As DNA, the CDR3 is TGTGCCAGCAGCTACCGACTAGCGGGGTTCTCCTACAATGAGCAGTTCTTC. Its protein product is CASSYRLAGFSYNEQFF. The rearrangement links TRBV7-9 to TRBJ2-1, with TRBD2 matching over 11 bases. Trimming took 4 bases from V and 0 from J; bases not matched to a gene: 5. The germline V gene has CDR1 SEHNR and CDR2 FQNEAQ (reference sequence). There are 17 residues in the CDR3.

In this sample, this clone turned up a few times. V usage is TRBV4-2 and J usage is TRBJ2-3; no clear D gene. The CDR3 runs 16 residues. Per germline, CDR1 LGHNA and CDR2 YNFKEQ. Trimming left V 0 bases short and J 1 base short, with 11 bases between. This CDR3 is CASSQETPPRTDTQYF. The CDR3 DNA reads TGTGCCAGCAGCCAAGAGACTCCTCCTCGCACAGATACGCAGTATTTT.

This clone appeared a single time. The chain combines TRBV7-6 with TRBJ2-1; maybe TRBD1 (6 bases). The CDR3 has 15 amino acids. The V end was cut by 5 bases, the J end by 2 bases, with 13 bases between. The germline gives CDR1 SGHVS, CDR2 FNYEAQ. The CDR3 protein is CASSINRATYNEQFF. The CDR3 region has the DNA TGTGCCAGCAGCATCAACAGGGCCACCTACAATGAGCAGTTCTTC.

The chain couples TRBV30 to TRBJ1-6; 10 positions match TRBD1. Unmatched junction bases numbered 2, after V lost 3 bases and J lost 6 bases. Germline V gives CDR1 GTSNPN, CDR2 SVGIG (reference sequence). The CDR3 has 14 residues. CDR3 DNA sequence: TGTGCCTGGAGACGGGACAGGGGTAATTCACCCCTCCACTTT. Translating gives CAWRRDRGNSPLHF.

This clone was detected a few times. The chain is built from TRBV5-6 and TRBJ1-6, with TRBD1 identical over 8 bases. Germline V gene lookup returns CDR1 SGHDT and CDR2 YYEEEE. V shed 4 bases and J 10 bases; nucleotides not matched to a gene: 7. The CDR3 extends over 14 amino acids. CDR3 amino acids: CASSLRTGWSPLHF. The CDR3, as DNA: TGTGCCAGCAGCCTCCGGACAGGGTGGTCACCCCTCCACTTT.

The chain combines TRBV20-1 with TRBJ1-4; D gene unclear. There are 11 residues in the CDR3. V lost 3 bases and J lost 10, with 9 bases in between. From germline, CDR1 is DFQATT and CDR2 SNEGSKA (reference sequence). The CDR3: CSASFVGKLFF. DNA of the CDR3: TGCAGTGCTAGTTTTGTCGGAAAACTGTTTTTT.

This chain's CDR3 is CASSLRQKETQYF. The CDR3 region has the DNA TGTGCCAGCAGCTTAAGACAGAAAGAGACCCAGTACTTC. J is TRBJ2-5 and V is TRBV7-9; tentatively, D is TRBD1 (5 bases). Trimming took off 2 bases at V and 3 bases at J, with 7 bases between the two ends. The CDR3 has 13 amino acids. Germline V gene lookup returns CDR1 SEHNR and CDR2 FQNEAQ (reference sequence).

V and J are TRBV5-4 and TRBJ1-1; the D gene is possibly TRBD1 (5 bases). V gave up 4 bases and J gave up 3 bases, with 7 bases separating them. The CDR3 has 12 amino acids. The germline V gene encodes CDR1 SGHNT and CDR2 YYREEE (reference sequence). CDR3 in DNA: TGTGCCAGCAGCGGGGCTGACACTGAAGCTTTCTTT. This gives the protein CASSGADTEAFF.

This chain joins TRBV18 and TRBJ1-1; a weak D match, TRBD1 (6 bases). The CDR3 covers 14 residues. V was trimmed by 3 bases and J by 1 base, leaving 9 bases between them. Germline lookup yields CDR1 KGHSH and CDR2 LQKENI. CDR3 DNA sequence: TGTGCCAGCTCACCCGCCAGGGGGAACACTGAAGCTTTCTTT. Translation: CASSPARGNTEAFF.

CDR3 bases: TGCGCCAGCAGCCGCCCTTCAGGACAGGGGGGAAATGGCTACACCTTC. Amino acids: CASSRPSGQGGNGYTF. The chain employs TRBV4-1 and TRBJ1-2, with 10 bases that match TRBD1. The CDR3 contains 16 residues. The germline V gene has CDR1 MGHRA and CDR2 YSYEKL. Losses at the gene ends were 4 bases for V and 6 bases for J; bases not matched to a gene: 11.

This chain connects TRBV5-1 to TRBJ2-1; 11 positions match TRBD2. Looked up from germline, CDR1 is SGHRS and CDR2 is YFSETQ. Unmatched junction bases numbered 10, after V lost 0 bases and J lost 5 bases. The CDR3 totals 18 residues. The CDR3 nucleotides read TGCGCCAGCAGCTTGGTTCCGCTAGCGGGAGGTCGGAACAATGAGCAGTTCTTC. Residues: CASSLVPLAGGRNNEQFF.

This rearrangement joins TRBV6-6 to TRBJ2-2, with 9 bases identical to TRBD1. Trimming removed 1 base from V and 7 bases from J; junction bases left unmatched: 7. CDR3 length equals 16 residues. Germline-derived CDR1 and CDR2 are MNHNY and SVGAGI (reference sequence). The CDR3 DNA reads TGTGCCAGCAGTTACTTGGGACAGGGAGGAGGCGGGGAGCTGTTTTTT. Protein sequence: CASSYLGQGGGGELFF.

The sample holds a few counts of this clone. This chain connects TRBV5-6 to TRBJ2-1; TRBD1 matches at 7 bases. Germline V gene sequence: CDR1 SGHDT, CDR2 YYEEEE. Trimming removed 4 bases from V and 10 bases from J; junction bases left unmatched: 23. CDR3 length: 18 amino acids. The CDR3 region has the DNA TGTGCCAGCAGCCAGGGTCCCACAAGGGGGCGAGTTCATGGAGAGCAGTTCTTC. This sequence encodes CASSQGPTRGRVHGEQFF.

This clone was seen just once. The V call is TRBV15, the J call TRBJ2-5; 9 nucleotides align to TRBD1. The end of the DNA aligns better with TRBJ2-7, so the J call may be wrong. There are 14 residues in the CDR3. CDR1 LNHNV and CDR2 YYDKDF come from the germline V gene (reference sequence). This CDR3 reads CATSIDRGAYEQYF. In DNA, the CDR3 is TGTGCCACCAGCATCGACAGGGGGGCCTACGAGCAGTACTTC.

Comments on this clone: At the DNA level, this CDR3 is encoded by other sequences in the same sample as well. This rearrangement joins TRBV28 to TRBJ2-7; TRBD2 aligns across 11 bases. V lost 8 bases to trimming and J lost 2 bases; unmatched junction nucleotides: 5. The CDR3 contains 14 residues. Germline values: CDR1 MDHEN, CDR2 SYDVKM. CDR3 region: CASCPTSGTYEQYF. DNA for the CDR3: TGTGCCAGCTGCCCGACTAGCGGGACCTACGAGCAGTACTTC. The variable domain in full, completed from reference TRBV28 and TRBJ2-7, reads DVKVTQSSRYLVKRTGEKVFLECVQDMDHENMFWYRQDPGLGLRLIYFSYDVKMKEKGDIPEGYSVSREKKERFSLILESASTNQTSMYLCASCPTSGTYEQYFGPGTRLTVT.

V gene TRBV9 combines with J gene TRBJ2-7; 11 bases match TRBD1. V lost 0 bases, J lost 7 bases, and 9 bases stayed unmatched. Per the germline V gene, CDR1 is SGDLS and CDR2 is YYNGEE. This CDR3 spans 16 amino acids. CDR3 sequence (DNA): TGTGCCAGCAGCGTAGCTCCCGGACAGGGGGCGGGTGAGCAGTACTTC. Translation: CASSVAPGQGAGEQYF.

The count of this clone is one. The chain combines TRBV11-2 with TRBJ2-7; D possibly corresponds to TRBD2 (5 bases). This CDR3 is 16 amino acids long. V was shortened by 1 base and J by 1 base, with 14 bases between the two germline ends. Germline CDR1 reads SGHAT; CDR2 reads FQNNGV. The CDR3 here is CASSLGLEGVSYEQYF. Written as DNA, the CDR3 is TGTGCCAGCAGCTTAGGTCTAGAGGGCGTATCCTACGAGCAGTACTTC.

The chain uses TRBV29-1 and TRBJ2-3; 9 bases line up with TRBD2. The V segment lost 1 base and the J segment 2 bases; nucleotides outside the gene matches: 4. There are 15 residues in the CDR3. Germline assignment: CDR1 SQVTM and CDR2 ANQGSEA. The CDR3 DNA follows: TGCAGCGTTGAAGCTAGCGGGATGGACACAGATACGCAGTATTTT. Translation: CSVEASGMDTDTQYF.